The 19 T cell receptor beta chains listed next were all sequenced from one sample in a study of blood T cell repertoires in COVID-19 (dated by TCRdb to the early 2020s). The library was prepared using the immunoSEQ multiplex PCR assay. Drawn from immuneACCESS, this table holds only the in-frame rearrangements with V and J called that TCRdb kept. Clones are partly lost; checked studies trace under half to an unresolved V gene and leave the rest unexplained. Present in this sample are roughly 180,000 clones, roughly 84% of which were seen just once. 10% of the sample rests with the top ten. Sequencing was carried out using peripheral blood. The receptor set was obtained from a woman at least 80 years old with active or convalescent COVID-19.

The chain employs TRBV24-1 and TRBJ2-3; 7 positions agree with TRBD2. Germline-derived CDR1 and CDR2 are KGHDR and SFDVKD. J was trimmed by 6 bases and V by 7 bases; bases with no gene match: 12. This CDR3 has 15 residues. The CDR3 DNA reads TGTGCCACCAGCGGGGGGTTAGCGGGTAGCGATACGCAGTATTTT. Amino acids: CATSGGLAGSDTQYF.

V is TRBV5-1 and J is TRBJ1-1; TRBD1 aligns across 7 bases. Germline V gene lookup returns CDR1 SGHRS and CDR2 YFSETQ. CDR3 length equals 12 residues. Unmatched junction bases numbered 7, after V lost 4 bases and J lost 10 bases. The CDR3 DNA is TGCGCCAGCAGCCGACAGGGCGAGGGAGCTTTCTTT. Protein: CASSRQGEGAFF.

V usage is TRBV6-6 and J usage is TRBJ2-1; D possibly corresponds to TRBD2 (6 bases). Germline-derived CDR1 and CDR2 are MNHNY and SVGAGI (reference sequence). Trimming took off 0 bases at V and 5 bases at J, with 8 bases between the two ends. The CDR3 is 14 residues long. In nucleotides, the CDR3 is TGTGCCAGCAGTTACTCCGGGAGAGACAATGAGCAGTTCTTC. Amino acids: CASSYSGRDNEQFF.

The chain carries TRBV5-5 and TRBJ1-1, with D unresolved. The CDR3 has 14 residues. CDR1 is SGHKS, CDR2 YYEKEE, per germline (reference sequence). V was shortened by 2 bases and J by 3 bases, with 11 bases between the two germline ends. In DNA, the CDR3 is TGTGCCAGCAGCTTTTTGGTGAGCGACACTGAAGCTTTCTTT. Protein product: CASSFLVSDTEAFF.

The V and J genes are TRBV9 and TRBJ1-2; D possibly corresponds to TRBD1 (6 bases). CDR1 is SGDLS, CDR2 YYNGEE, per germline. CDR3 length: 15 residues. Trimming pared 0 bases from V and 6 bases from J, leaving 15 bases between. The CDR3 DNA is TGTGCCAGCAGCGTAGGGGCGCGGTCAGGGGATGGCTACACCTTC. It encodes CASSVGARSGDGYTF.

This rearrangement joins TRBV11-3 to TRBJ2-1, with D perhaps TRBD1 (6 bases). The CDR3 length is 15 residues. The V end was cut by 5 bases, the J end by 0 bases, with 11 bases between. Germline V CDR1 and CDR2: SGHNT, YENEEA. The CDR3 loop is CASSNRVTSYNEQFF. The CDR3 DNA sequence: TGTGCCAGCAGCAACAGGGTAACCTCCTACAATGAGCAGTTCTTC.

This sequence joins TRBV6-5 and TRBJ2-5, with D possibly TRBD1 on 6 matching bases. CDR1 and CDR2 (germline): MNHEY, SVGAGI. V was pared by 10 bases and J by 0 bases, with 12 bases between. The CDR3 contains 13 residues. CDR3 DNA: TGTGCCACCACGGGACAAAACCAAGAGACCCAGTACTTC. Residues: CATTGQNQETQYF.

This clone came up a few times. The chain employs TRBV6-1 and TRBJ1-2; unclear D gene. V gave up 3 bases and J gave up 5 bases, with 13 bases separating them. The CDR3 contains 14 residues. CDR1 and CDR2 (germline): MNHNS, SASEGT. In DNA form, the CDR3 reads TGTGCCAGCAGTGACAGCGGTTTTTGGTATGGCTACACCTTC. Residues: CASSDSGFWYGYTF.

The chain couples TRBV2 to TRBJ1-1; the match to TRBD1 covers 11 bases. J was trimmed by 7 bases and V by 3 bases; bases with no gene match: 7. The germline CDR1 and CDR2 sequences are SNHLY and FYNNEI. The CDR3 extends over 15 amino acids. The CDR3 region is CASSDGTGGPREAFF. The CDR3 DNA reads TGTGCCAGCAGTGACGGGACAGGGGGGCCTCGTGAAGCTTTCTTT. Full variable domain (rest looked up from reference TRBV2 and TRBJ1-1): EPEVTQTPSHQVTQMGQEVILRCVPISNHLYFYWYRQILGQKVEFLVSFYNNEISEKSEIFDDQFSVERPDGSNFTLKIRSTKLEDSAMYFCASSDGTGGPREAFFGQGTRLTVV.

This sequence joins TRBV5-1 and TRBJ2-1; no clear D gene. The V gene's germline CDR1 is SGHRS and CDR2 YFSETQ. The V end was cut by 0 bases, the J end by 0 bases, with 10 bases between. The CDR3 contains 16 residues. The CDR3 coding sequence is TGCGCCAGCAGCTTGGGCGGTCCAAGCTCCTACAATGAGCAGTTCTTC. Translated: CASSLGGPSSYNEQFF. Full variable domain (rest looked up from reference TRBV5-1 and TRBJ2-1): KAGVTQTPRYLIKTRGQQVTLSCSPISGHRSVSWYQQTPGQGLQFLFEYFSETQRNKGNFPGRFSGRQFSNSRSEMNVSTLELGDSALYLCASSLGGPSSYNEQFFGPGTRLTVL.

The chain recombines TRBV5-5 with TRBJ2-7, with 10 bases matching TRBD2. Germline values: CDR1 SGHKS, CDR2 YYEKEE (reference sequence). After removal of 2 bases from V and 5 bases from J, the junction contained 7 bases not matched to a gene. This CDR3 comprises 15 residues. The CDR3, as DNA: TGTGCCAGCAGCTTTGCTGCTAGCGGGAGCGACGAGCAGTACTTC. It specifies CASSFAASGSDEQYF. Based on the CDR3 plus reference TRBV5-5 and TRBJ2-7, the full variable domain is DAGVTQSPTHLIKTRGQQVTLRCSPISGHKSVSWYQQVLGQGPQFIFQYYEKEERGRGNFPDRFSARQFPNYSSELNVNALLLGDSALYLCASSFAASGSDEQYFGPGTRLTVT.

The CDR3, as DNA: TGTGCCAGCAGTTACGGGGCCCTTATGGGGGCTTTCTTT. Amino acids: CASSYGALMGAFF. The V call is TRBV6-5, the J call TRBJ1-1; D might be TRBD1 (5 bases). The V gene lost 2 bases and the J gene lost 11 bases, with 15 bases spanning the gap. This CDR3 spans 13 amino acids. CDR1 is MNHEY, CDR2 SVGAGI, per germline.

V is TRBV7-9 and J is TRBJ1-1, with D possibly TRBD1 on 5 matching bases. Looked up from germline, CDR1 is SEHNR and CDR2 is FQNEAQ (reference sequence). V was cut by 10 bases and J by 1 base, with 13 bases left in between. The CDR3 length is 13 residues. The CDR3 nucleotides are TGTGCCACCTCCTTGGGGCAGAACACTGAAGCTTTCTTT. It encodes CATSLGQNTEAFF.

This chain links TRBV6-1 with TRBJ1-3; D ambiguous. Germline V gene data show CDR1 as MNHNS and CDR2 as SASEGT. The CDR3 covers 17 residues. The V end lost 4 bases, the J end lost 0 bases, and 16 bases lay between the germline ends. The CDR3 region has the DNA TGTGCCAGCAGTGCCTCATTGGCTAGGCACTCTGGAAACACCATATATTTT. It yields the protein CASSASLARHSGNTIYF.

This chain connects TRBV27 to TRBJ2-7; a weak D match, TRBD2 (5 bases). Trimming took 0 bases from V and 3 from J, leaving 15 bases between them. The CDR3 extends over 16 amino acids. CDR1 and CDR2 from the germline V gene are MNHEY and SMNVEV (reference sequence). The CDR3 loop is CASSLSGRGTIYEQYF. CDR3 coding DNA: TGTGCCAGCAGTTTATCAGGCCGGGGAACCATCTACGAGCAGTACTTC.

This clone appeared a single time. The chain is built from TRBV11-3 and TRBJ1-2, with 9 nucleotides matching TRBD1. Looked up from germline, CDR1 is SGHNT and CDR2 is YENEEA. The CDR3 length is 13 residues. Trimming at V came to 5 bases and at J to 6 bases, leaving 4 bases not matched to a gene. The CDR3 here is CASSRGDRDGYTF. The CDR3 DNA sequence: TGTGCCAGCAGCCGCGGGGACAGGGATGGCTACACCTTC.

The V call is TRBV28, the J call TRBJ2-1; TRBD2 might be the D (5 bases). This CDR3 is built from 14 residues. Trimming took 7 bases from V and 4 from J, leaving 14 bases between them. Germline V gives CDR1 MDHEN, CDR2 SYDVKM. In DNA, the CDR3 is TGTGCCAGCACAGCACGGACTGGATACAATGAGCAGTTCTTC. Protein: CASTARTGYNEQFF.

The CDR3 DNA reads as TGTGCCACCGCCCCCGGGACTAGCGGCCAAGAGACCCAGTACTTC. Translation: CATAPGTSGQETQYF. V is TRBV24-1 and J is TRBJ2-5; TRBD2 aligns across 11 bases. The CDR3 runs to 15 residues. From germline, CDR1 is KGHDR and CDR2 SFDVKD. V was clipped by 9 bases and J by 1 base; unmatched bases: 6.

This sequence joins TRBV27 and TRBJ2-1, with 11 bases aligning to TRBD2. V gave up 5 bases and J gave up 4 bases; unmatched junction bases: 10. The length of the CDR3 is 17 residues. CDR1 MNHEY and CDR2 SMNVEV come from the germline V gene (reference sequence). The DNA of the CDR3 is TGTGCCAGCAGTCCCTCGGGACTAGCGGCGATTTACAATGAGCAGTTCTTC. Translation: CASSPSGLAAIYNEQFF.